The 26 T cell receptor beta chains below were found in one sample sequenced in a study of read filtering for tumor transcriptome and immune sequencing (dated by TCRdb to about 2020). TCRdb names Illumina HiSeq 4000 as the instrument used. The Immunoverse kit was used to build TCR libraries from roughly 0.4 ug RNA, with molecular barcoded adaptors covering alpha/delta and beta/gamma chains. Clones were called with MiXCR by TCRdb after fastp trimmed the public reads at Q25, and only in-frame beta chains were retained. Duplicate CDR3 protein sequences are folded into a single record with the most common DNA and genes. The sample records around 140,000 distinct CDR3 sequences, 13% of which are singletons. The ten largest clones capture under 9% of the sample. Sequences were obtained from a population of CD138-negative cells sorted from bone marrow. The cell subset or site tag for this specimen amounts to: bone marrow mononuclear cells depleted of CD138+ plasma/myeloma cells by negative magnetic selection. The receptors were gathered from a donor at least 40 years old with multiple myeloma.

There are many counts of this clonotype. This rearrangement joins TRBV5-6 to TRBJ2-1, with 8 bases lining up with TRBD2. The CDR3 covers 14 residues. The trim removed 3 bases at V and 6 bases at J, leaving 5 bases unmatched. The germline gives CDR1 SGHDT, CDR2 YYEEEE. Here the CDR3 reads CASSSGGRANEQFF. CDR3 nucleotides: TGTGCCAGCAGCTCGGGAGGGAGGGCCAATGAGCAGTTCTTC.

With regard to this clonotype: This may be a read error, as it is one base from a much larger clone. The chain links TRBV7-2 to TRBJ2-1; 14 bases match TRBD2. J was trimmed by 12 bases and V by 5 bases; bases with no gene match: 9. CDR1 and CDR2 from the germline V gene are SGHTA and FQGNSA. The CDR3 spans 15 residues. The CDR3 sequence: CASSPGTSGSDGQFF. The CDR3 region has the DNA TGTGCCAGCAGCCCCGGGACTAGCGGGAGTGATGGGCAGTTCTTC. The whole variable domain, filled in from reference TRBV7-2 and TRBJ2-1, reads GAGVSQSPSNKVTEKGKDVELRCDPISGHTALYWYRQSLGQGLEFLIYFQGNSAPDKSGLPSDRFSAERTGGSVSTLTIQRTQQEDSAVYLCASSPGTSGSDGQFFGPGTRLTVL.

The chain has TRBV11-2 and TRBJ2-7, with 9 bases matching TRBD2. From germline, CDR1 is SGHAT and CDR2 FQNNGV. The CDR3 loop spans 15 amino acids. The ends lost 6 bases at V and 4 bases at J; junction bases unmatched: 10. Here the CDR3 DNA reads TGTGCCAGCAGTCCCCGTAGCGGGAGTTTATACGAGCAGTACTTC. Translated: CASSPRSGSLYEQYF.

A remark on this clonotype: A much larger clone sits a single nucleotide away, making a read error possible. The chain carries TRBV7-2 and TRBJ1-1, with 8 positions matching TRBD1. Unmatched junction bases numbered 10, after V lost 8 bases and J lost 11 bases. The germline V gene has CDR1 SGHTA and CDR2 FQGNSA. The CDR3 loop spans 12 amino acids. CDR3 loop: CASGPDREGAFF. CDR3 nucleotide sequence: TGTGCCAGCGGCCCGGACAGGGAGGGGGCTTTCTTT.

This clonotype occurred many times. This chain connects TRBV29-1 to TRBJ2-2; no clear D gene. CDR3 size: 12 residues. Trimming stripped 5 bases from V and 3 bases from J, with 7 bases between. Germline V lookup: CDR1 SQVTM, CDR2 ANQGSEA. This CDR3 reads CSVRGDTGELFF. The DNA of the CDR3 is TGCAGCGTTCGTGGGGACACCGGGGAGCTGTTTTTT.

This clonotype was recorded many times. The rearrangement uses TRBV7-3 and TRBJ2-1, with a tentative D call TRBD1 (6 bases). CDR3 length equals 14 residues. CDR1 is SGHTA, CDR2 FQGTGA, per germline. V gave up 2 bases and J gave up 7 bases, with 12 bases separating them. DNA for the CDR3: TGTGCCAGCAGCTTAGGGGGCTCCGCGAATGAGCAGTTCTTC. It codes for CASSLGGSANEQFF.

Turning to this clonotype: An end of the junction differs from the germline gene, which may be a read error. The genes are TRBV5-1 and TRBJ2-1; 9 bases align to TRBD1. Germline V gene data show CDR1 as SGHRS and CDR2 as YFSETQ. The CDR3 consists of 15 residues. Written as DNA, the CDR3 is TGTGCCAGCAGCCCAGGGACAGGGTTTAATGATGAGCAGTTCTTC. It encodes CASSPGTGFNDEQFF.

This clonotype was seen ten or more times. This chain joins TRBV6-5 and TRBJ2-7; TRBD1 is a possible D gene (5 bases). Trimming shortened V by 3 bases and J by 0 bases, and 12 bases separated the two germline ends. This CDR3 is built from 15 residues. The V gene's germline CDR1 is MNHEY and CDR2 SVGAGI. CDR3 nucleotide sequence: TGTGCCAGCAGTTATAGTGCAGGGTTCTCCTACGAGCAGTACTTC. This encodes CASSYSAGFSYEQYF.

As for this clonotype: This could be a read error, since a much larger clone is one nucleotide away. The chain recombines TRBV20-1 with TRBJ2-7; no clear D. Between the trimmed V and J ends, which lost 5 bases and 3 bases, there was a span of 11 bases. CDR3 length: 12 amino acids. Germline assignment: CDR1 DFQATT and CDR2 SNEGSKA (reference sequence). This CDR3 reads CSAHGRFYEQYF. The CDR3 DNA sequence: TGCAGTGCTCATGGACGGTTCTACGAGCAGTACTTC.

This clonotype has a count of ten or more. The V and J genes are TRBV6-4 and TRBJ2-1; 8 bases map to TRBD2. V lost 5 bases and J lost 5; bases outside the gene matches: 5. The CDR3 runs to 14 residues. Germline V gene sequence: CDR1 MRHNA, CDR2 SNTAGT. The CDR3 sequence is CASSPTGGDNEQFF. The CDR3, as DNA: TGTGCCAGCAGTCCCACGGGGGGGGACAATGAGCAGTTCTTC.

This clonotype was recorded many times. This rearrangement joins TRBV12-3 or TRBV12-4 to TRBJ2-2; the D gene could be TRBD1 or TRBD2 (5 bases each). Trimming left V 7 bases short and J 4 bases short, with 22 bases between. There are 17 residues in the CDR3. CDR3 nucleotide sequence: TGTGCCAGCACCCTGGGCTCGGGACCGCGAGGCACCGGGGAGCTGTTTTTT. Translating it yields CASTLGSGPRGTGELFF.

In its sample, this clonotype was seen a few times. The gene calls are TRBV2 and TRBJ1-2, with D hard to call. There are 13 residues in the CDR3. The germline gives CDR1 SNHLY, CDR2 FYNNEI. V dropped 7 bases and J dropped 6 bases, with 15 bases sitting between them. CDR3 sequence reads: CASIRAFLDGYTF. CDR3 in DNA: TGTGCCAGCATCCGGGCGTTTCTGGATGGCTACACCTTC.

The table lists this clonotype with many counts. The chain has TRBV20-1 and TRBJ2-1; no definite D call. V lost 2 bases to trimming and J lost 5 bases, with 4 bases between them. The CDR3 loop spans 11 amino acids. The germline V gene has CDR1 DFQATT and CDR2 SNEGSKA (reference sequence). The CDR3 DNA sequence: TGCAGTGCTAGACCAGACAATGAGCAGTTCTTC. This codes for CSARPDNEQFF.

Comment on this clonotype: A read error may be the cause here, since a much bigger clone is one base away. This chain connects TRBV7-9 to TRBJ2-6, with a tentative D call TRBD1 (5 bases). The CDR3 extends over 15 amino acids. Germline V lookup: CDR1 SEHNR, CDR2 FQNEAQ (reference sequence). CDR3 amino acids: CASSSGVTGAIVLTF. In DNA, the CDR3 is TGTGCCAGCAGCTCCGGAGTAACTGGGGCCATCGTCCTGACTTTC.

This clonotype was counted ten times or more. V and J are TRBV29-1 and TRBJ2-2; D call uncertain. There are 14 residues in the CDR3. Trimming removed 4 bases from V and 6 bases from J, with 15 bases in between. The germline CDR1 and CDR2 sequences are SQVTM and ANQGSEA. DNA for the CDR3: TGCAGCGTTGGGTTGTTTGGTCCGGCCGGGGAGCTGTTTTTT. It codes for CSVGLFGPAGELFF.

A word on this clonotype: Given a much more abundant clone one base away, this may be a read error. V usage is TRBV20-1 and J usage is TRBJ2-3; D unclear. Germline-derived CDR1 and CDR2 are DFQATT and SNEGSKA (reference sequence). This CDR3 comprises 15 residues. V was cut by 1 base and J by 2 bases, with 13 bases left in between. DNA for the CDR3: TGCAGTGCTAGAGGCCGGTCGCAGGTCACAGATACGCAGTATTTT. This codes for CSARGRSQVTDTQYF.

This clonotype was counted at least ten times. The chain combines TRBV4-2 with TRBJ1-2; D not certain. The CDR3 extends over 13 amino acids. V was clipped by 0 bases and J by 5 bases, with 7 bases between them. CDR1 is LGHNA, CDR2 YNFKEQ, per germline. Here the CDR3 reads CASSQERAYGYTF. For the CDR3, the DNA is TGTGCCAGCAGCCAAGAAAGGGCTTATGGCTACACCTTC.

Details on this clonotype: One end of the junction fails to match germline, which may point to a read error. The chain carries TRBV3-1 and TRBJ2-1; D may be TRBD2 (5 bases). Germline-derived CDR1 and CDR2 are LGHDT and YNNKEL (reference sequence). The CDR3 sequence is 15 residues long. The CDR3 region is CASTVARGPYNEQFF. The CDR3, as DNA: TGCGCCAGCACCGTAGCGAGAGGGCCTTACAATGAGCAGTTCTTC.

As concerns this clonotype: A much more abundant neighbour one base away suggests this may be a read error. The final CDR3 position lacks the conserved phenylalanine or tryptophan, pointing to a likely read error. The chain uses TRBV10-2 and TRBJ2-5; the D gene is possibly TRBD2 (5 bases). CDR3 length: 13 residues. The germline V gene encodes CDR1 WSHSY and CDR2 SAAADI. V lost 6 bases and J lost 2, with 10 bases in between. In nucleotides, the CDR3 is TGCGCCAGCAGCCCCGGGGTACAAGAGACCCAGTACTTA. Its protein product is CASSPGVQETQYL.

This clonotype was seen at least ten times. The chain joins TRBV27 to TRBJ2-3, with D perhaps TRBD2 (5 bases). Germline loops: CDR1 MNHEY, CDR2 SMNVEV (reference sequence). V gave up 5 bases and J gave up 2 bases, with 20 bases separating them. The CDR3 is made up of 17 amino acids. As DNA, the CDR3 is TGTGCCAGCAGTCCTTCGGGATTTCCGCCTTTCACAGATACGCAGTATTTT. Translating gives CASSPSGFPPFTDTQYF.

This clonotype was found many times. J is TRBJ2-1 and V is TRBV20-1; a possible D gene is TRBD2 (6 bases). In germline, CDR1 is DFQATT, CDR2 SNEGSKA (reference sequence). V shed 6 bases and J shed 4 bases, with 28 bases lying between them. This CDR3 comprises 18 residues. The CDR3 region is CSALYLGGGDPLYNEQFF. In DNA form, the CDR3 reads TGCAGTGCCCTATACCTAGGTGGCGGGGACCCACTTTACAATGAGCAGTTCTTC.

This clonotype was recorded many times. The CDR3 spells CASSVEQGTSGTDTQYF. The CDR3 DNA reads TGTGCCAGCAGCGTAGAGCAGGGGACTAGCGGCACAGATACGCAGTATTTT. The genes are TRBV9 and TRBJ2-3, with TRBD2 matching 10 bases. Germline V gene lookup returns CDR1 SGDLS and CDR2 YYNGEE. V lost 0 bases and J lost 1; bases outside the gene matches: 5. The CDR3 sequence is 17 residues long.

This clonotype was seen many times. This sequence joins TRBV2 and TRBJ1-1; tentatively, D is TRBD1 (5 bases). Trimming took 1 base from V and 1 from J, leaving 10 bases between them. CDR1 and CDR2 (germline): SNHLY, FYNNEI. The CDR3 totals 15 residues. In DNA form, the CDR3 reads TGTGCCAGCAGTGAAGGGCCAGGGTGGAACACTGAAGCTTTCTTT. Amino acids: CASSEGPGWNTEAFF.

This clonotype was found many times. This chain uses TRBV29-1 with TRBJ2-3; 7 nucleotides match TRBD1. The J segment lost 1 base and the V segment lost 8 bases, leaving 3 bases of the junction unmatched. Germline CDR1 and CDR2: SQVTM and ANQGSEA. CDR3 length: 12 residues. CDR3 in amino acids: CSSQGGTDTQYF. The CDR3 coding sequence is TGCAGCTCTCAGGGGGGCACAGATACGCAGTATTTT.

This clonotype was counted ten times or more. This chain links TRBV20-1 with TRBJ1-4, with TRBD1 identical over 7 bases. The germline gives CDR1 DFQATT, CDR2 SNEGSKA (reference sequence). The ends lost 6 bases at V and 6 bases at J; junction bases unmatched: 10. The CDR3 sequence is 14 residues long. In nucleotides, the CDR3 is TGCAGTGCCAGGGACAGTATCTCGGATGAAAAACTGTTTTTT. This translates into CSARDSISDEKLFF.

Points on this clonotype: This clone may be a read error of a much larger clone one base away. The J gene is TRBJ2-3, the V gene TRBV20-1; TRBD2 matches 9 bases. This CDR3 is 13 amino acids long. Germline CDR1 reads DFQATT; CDR2 reads SNEGSKA (reference sequence). CDR3 nucleotides: TGCAGGGCTAGAGTTAGCGGGAGAGATACGCAGTATTTT. Translating gives CRARVSGRDTQYF.